Here is one TCR beta chain with its context. Its antigen has not been determined. Base qualities are not at hand, and no much larger clone is one base apart. This sample is part of a study of identifying expanded T cells in peripheral blood (dated by TCRdb to between 2017 and 2020). About the investigation overall: Technical replicates were generated by sequencing separate aliquots of the same genomic DNA pool, and four replicates were compared pairwise.

Paper-wide results and their limitations: It was expected by the authors that biological variance in healthy repertoires might increase further over much longer intervals, such as months to years. Between technical replicates the binomial model flagged approximately 1.2 differentially abundant clones, whereas over around 2 weeks the binomial model flagged about 15 and over about four weeks 19 to 20. Both the number of clones called differentially abundant and the false-positive rate were significantly reduced by the beta-binomial model across all healthy-donor time intervals. In all healthy donors, the variance in clone template counts between samples taken 2 to 3 weeks apart rose significantly as total template count increased.

TCRbeta CDR3 regions were profiled by bias-controlled multiplex PCR amplification of genomic DNA with the immunoSEQ Assay. As for the authors' bioinformatics: To quantify the absolute abundance of each unique TCRbeta CDR3 region, the sequences were collapsed and filtered. Differential abundance was assessed using a binomial (Fisher-equivalent) model and a beta-binomial model in which time-dependent variance fitted from healthy donors was added. Clones with fewer than 5 combined templates were removed, and differential abundance was called for clones with a Benjamini-Hochberg FDR below 0.01. Beta-binomial variance was modeled as a function of total template count across the two samples using the form v = (b*log(k)+a)^2. TCRdb mirrors the immuneACCESS table, restricted to in-frame sequences. Some clones are absent from its copies; in checked studies, under half trace to an unresolved V gene, and the reason for the others is unknown. V and J calls plus clone size are reproduced from that table; the DNA served to infer D and trimming. The sample yields some 120,000 clones; around four fifths were counted once. 3% to 3.5% of the sample is taken by the ten largest.

During the collection period, no infections or other immune events were recorded for the healthy donors. Time-dependent variance in a beta-binomial model of T-cell clone differential abundance was calibrated using healthy-donor blood repertoires as a training cohort. The training cohort was composed of approximately ten healthy donors, 3 female and 7 male. An age range of roughly 29 to 65 years, with an average of 43 years, was recorded for the donors. Whole blood, obtained from a commercial supplier, was collected from each healthy donor at three time points spaced approximately two weeks apart. Genomic DNA was extracted from unsorted whole blood for immunosequencing. Per the germline V gene, LGHNA is the CDR1 and YSLEER is the CDR2. V loses 0 bases, J loses 1 base, and the germline ends lie 11 bases apart. Counted from cysteine to phenylalanine, this CDR3 has 16 amino acids. Only CDR3 DNA is held: 48 bases, read in frame from base 1.

This sequence uses TRBV4-3 and TRBJ2-3, and TRBD1 may be the D gene, going by 6 matching bases. This receptor was obtained from a person aged 18-70 years in good health. The sample was blood. The nucleotides are TGCGCCAGCAGCCAAGAACCGGGACACCGCACAGATACGCAGTATTTT. Its translation is CASSQEPGHRTDTQYF.